A selection of T cell receptor beta chains follows, all from one sample in a study of cytomegalovirus exposure and HLA in healthy donors. Only in-frame clones appear in the TCRdb table, and some are missing; sequencing was by immunoSEQ multiplex PCR. The sample has around 150,000 clones, almost 85% seen once. The sequencing input was PBMCs. These receptors originate from a man between 25 and 39 years old in good health and CMV-seropositive. Each CDR3 is given with its conserved first and last residue. D genes are given only for firm matches. Rows give clone size only sometimes, using once, few, many, or a class for an expanded clone.

DNA	CDR3	V	J	D	size
TGTGCCAGTAGGGGACAGGGGGACTATGGCTACACCTTC	CASRGQGDYGYTF	TRBV19	TRBJ1-2	TRBD1	-
TGTGCCAGCAGTTTATTGTCAGGGGGCGATCAGCCCCAGCATTTT	CASSLLSGGDQPQHF	TRBV28	TRBJ1-5	TRBD1	-
TGTGCCAGCAGCTCCGGAGGGGTTTCTTCCGCCAAAAACATTCAGTACTTC	CASSSGGVSSAKNIQYF	TRBV7-9	TRBJ2-4	-	once
TGTGCCAGCAGTATAGGACAGGGAACTAATGAAAAACTGTTTTTT	CASSIGQGTNEKLFF	TRBV28	TRBJ1-4	TRBD1	-
TGTGCCAGCAGTTTATTAGAGAGGACTGTCTATGGCTACACCTTC	CASSLLERTVYGYTF	TRBV28	TRBJ1-2	-	-
TGCAGTGCGAGGGTAACGGAGACCCAGTACTTC	CSARVTETQYF	TRBV20-1	TRBJ2-5	-	-
TGCAGCGTTGTAACCACGGGACAGAACTATGGCTACACCTTC	CSVVTTGQNYGYTF	TRBV29-1	TRBJ1-2	TRBD1	-
TGTGCCAGCAGCGCCGGTAGCGGGAGGCGCCAAGGGGAGCAGTTCTTC	CASSAGSGRRQGEQFF	TRBV9	TRBJ2-1	TRBD2	-
TGTGCCAGCAGTCTGGGGGGGGGTAATTCACCCCTCCACTTT	CASSLGGGNSPLHF	TRBV28	TRBJ1-6	-	few
TGTGCCAGTAGGGGGCCGTTGGGGTTGCATCAGCCCCAGCATTTT	CASRGPLGLHQPQHF	TRBV19	TRBJ1-5	-	-
TGTGCCAGCAGTTTAGGGACAGGGCAACAGCCCCAGCATTTT	CASSLGTGQQPQHF	TRBV28	TRBJ1-5	TRBD1	-
TGTGCCAGCAGCCGCGCAGGAGGGTGGGGCACTGAAGCTTTCTTT	CASSRAGGWGTEAFF	TRBV14	TRBJ1-1	-	once
TGTGCCAGTAGTATGACAGGGGGCACTGAAGCTTTCTTT	CASSMTGGTEAFF	TRBV19	TRBJ1-1	TRBD1	-
TGTGCCACCAGGGGAGTCCTCGGCACCGGGGAGCTGTTTTTT	CATRGVLGTGELFF	TRBV28	TRBJ2-2	-	-
TGTGCCAGCAGTACGGACATGAACACTGAAGCTTTCTTT	CASSTDMNTEAFF	TRBV27	TRBJ1-1	-	-
TGCAGTGCGCCGACAGGGTATGGCTACACCTTC	CSAPTGYGYTF	TRBV20-1	TRBJ1-2	TRBD1	-
TGTGCCAGCAGTTTCGCGACAGGCGGAAATGAAAAACTGTTTTTT	CASSFATGGNEKLFF	TRBV27	TRBJ1-4	-	-
TGCAGCGTGGATACGACAGGGGAGGACACAGATACGCAGTATTTT	CSVDTTGEDTDTQYF	TRBV29-1	TRBJ2-3	TRBD1	few
TGTGCCAGCAGCCTCCAGAACGAGCAGTACTTC	CASSLQNEQYF	TRBV11-2	TRBJ2-7	-	-
TGTGCCAGGAGACTAGCGGGACTACCCTACGAGCAGTACTTC	CARRLAGLPYEQYF	TRBV10-3	TRBJ2-7	TRBD2	few
TGTGCCAGCAGTGAAAAGGGGAAAGCTTTCTTT	CASSEKGKAFF	TRBV2	TRBJ1-1	-	-
TGTGCCAGTATCCCGGGGGGAGCGAAGAACACTGAAGCTTTCTTT	CASIPGGAKNTEAFF	TRBV19	TRBJ1-1	-	few
TGTGCCAGTAGCTCGTGGGCGGGGGGGCTAAATACGCAGTATTTT	CASSSWAGGLNTQYF	TRBV19	TRBJ2-3	TRBD2	-
TGTGCCAGCAGTTTGGGACTAGCGGGAGGGAATGAGCAGTTCTTC	CASSLGLAGGNEQFF	TRBV27	TRBJ2-1	TRBD2	-
TGTGCCAGCAGCTTAGAAAGACTGATAAACACTGAAGCTTTCTTT	CASSLERLINTEAFF	TRBV7-9	TRBJ1-1	-	-
TGTGCCAGTAGTGCCAGACAGGCGCTCATCGATGGCTACACCTTC	CASSARQALIDGYTF	TRBV19	TRBJ1-2	-	-
TGCGCCAGCAGCTTCGGGGACAGGGAGGGAGAGACCCAGTACTTC	CASSFGDREGETQYF	TRBV5-1	TRBJ2-5	TRBD1	-
TGTGCCAGCAGCCGCGATTCTAACTATGGCTACACCTTC	CASSRDSNYGYTF	TRBV7-9	TRBJ1-2	-	-
TGCGCCAGCAGCCCTCCACCGCGGGAGACCCAGTACTTC	CASSPPPRETQYF	TRBV5-1	TRBJ2-5	-	-
TGTGCCAGCAGTGATTGGCCCGCGGGTCACAATGAGCAGTTCTTC	CASSDWPAGHNEQFF	TRBV6-4	TRBJ2-1	-	-
TGTGCCAGCAGCCAAACCTACAATGAGCAGTTCTTC	CASSQTYNEQFF	TRBV28	TRBJ2-1	-	once
TGTGCCAGCAGCCGACAGGGGGCAAATAGCTATGGCTACACCTTC	CASSRQGANSYGYTF	TRBV9	TRBJ1-2	TRBD1	-
TGTGCCTGGAGTGGGGACAGGGATACGCAGTATTTT	CAWSGDRDTQYF	TRBV30	TRBJ2-3	TRBD1	-
TGTGCCAGTAGTATTGGGCAGGGGTTTAGATCACCCCTCCACTTT	CASSIGQGFRSPLHF	TRBV19	TRBJ1-6	-	-
TGTGCCAGCAGCTCTGGACAGGGAGCTTTCTTT	CASSSGQGAFF	TRBV11-2	TRBJ1-1	TRBD1	-